These 10 T cell receptor beta chains came from one sample sequenced in a study of shared T cell receptors in the human thymus. This table comes from immunoSEQ multiplex PCR, and its TCRdb copy is limited to in-frame clones, with some not included. The table includes hundreds of thousands of clones, about 90% detected once. Separately, the same data were catalogued under a study of human thymus T cells.

Sequenced input: thymocytes. These receptors were collected from a boy under two years old with a congenital heart defect.

This chain joins TRBV6-5 and TRBJ2-2; 10 bases are a match to TRBD1. The germline gives CDR1 MNHEY, CDR2 SVGAGI. CDR3 length: 15 amino acids. V was clipped by 6 bases and J by 6 bases; unmatched bases: 7. The CDR3 DNA follows: TGTGCCAGCAGCCCCGACAGGGGGCGCCCCGGGGAGCTGTTTTTT. This translates into CASSPDRGRPGELFF.

The chain recombines TRBV7-2 with TRBJ1-2; 7 bases map to TRBD1. Germline CDR1 is SGHTA and CDR2 is FQGNSA. Trimming at V came to 4 bases and at J to 8 bases, leaving 10 bases not matched to a gene. This CDR3 has 14 residues. CDR3 bases: TGTGCCAGCAGCTGCCCAACGACAGGGCGAGGCTACACCTTC. Its protein is CASSCPTTGRGYTF.

V usage is TRBV11-2 and J usage is TRBJ2-3, with 14 bases lining up with TRBD2. CDR3 length: 19 residues. Germline V gene sequence: CDR1 SGHAT, CDR2 FQNNGV. Germline trimming cut 1 base from V and 0 bases from J; bases unmatched to any gene: 6. CDR3 sequence: CASSLARTSGGSSTDTQYF. CDR3 DNA: TGTGCCAGCAGCTTAGCCCGGACTAGCGGGGGGTCTAGCACAGATACGCAGTATTTT. The whole variable domain, remainder taken from reference TRBV11-2 and TRBJ2-3, is EAGVAQSPRYKIIEKRQSVAFWCNPISGHATLYWYQQILGQGPKLLIQFQNNGVVDDSQLPKDRFSAERLKGVDSTLKIQPAKLEDSAVYLCASSLARTSGGSSTDTQYFGPGTRLTVL.

The CDR3 protein is CASSINLAGSNEQFF. CDR3 coding DNA: TGTGCCAGTAGTATAAACCTAGCGGGCTCAAATGAGCAGTTCTTC. This sequence joins TRBV19 and TRBJ2-1; 8 nucleotides align to TRBD2. Germline-derived CDR1 and CDR2 are LNHDA and SQIVND (reference sequence). The CDR3 sequence is 15 residues long. V was pared by 2 bases and J by 7 bases, with 7 bases of the junction left unmatched.

The V gene is TRBV27, the J gene TRBJ1-1, with TRBD1 matching over 8 bases. Trimming at V came to 5 bases and at J to 1 base, leaving 3 bases not matched to a gene. This CDR3 has 14 amino acids. Germline CDR1 MNHEY, CDR2 SMNVEV (reference sequence). CDR3 protein: CASSEGQGNTEAFF. DNA of the CDR3: TGTGCCAGCAGTGAAGGACAGGGGAACACTGAAGCTTTCTTT.

The chain is built from TRBV2 and TRBJ1-4, with 9 positions matching TRBD1. CDR1 is SNHLY and CDR2 is FYNNEI in the germline V gene. The CDR3 is 15 residues long. V shed 6 bases and J 6 bases; nucleotides not matched to a gene: 8. The CDR3 region is CASSLGQGKHEKLFF. The DNA of the CDR3 is TGTGCCAGCAGCCTGGGACAGGGAAAACATGAAAAACTGTTTTTT. Using reference TRBV2 and TRBJ1-4 for the parts outside the CDR3, the full variable domain is EPEVTQTPSHQVTQMGQEVILRCVPISNHLYFYWYRQILGQKVEFLVSFYNNEISEKSEIFDDQFSVERPDGSNFTLKIRSTKLEDSAMYFCASSLGQGKHEKLFFGSGTQLSVL.

The gene calls are TRBV7-9 and TRBJ1-6; D is perhaps TRBD1 (5 bases). This CDR3 region has 15 residues. CDR1 and CDR2 (germline): SEHNR, FQNEAQ (reference sequence). The V end was cut by 5 bases, the J end by 6 bases, with 14 bases between. CDR3 sequence: CASSQGWGSNSPLHF. CDR3 nucleotides: TGTGCCAGCAGCCAAGGGTGGGGCAGTAATTCACCCCTCCACTTT.

The V and J genes are TRBV6-5 and TRBJ2-7; D ambiguous. V gave up 8 bases and J gave up 3 bases, with 11 bases separating them. This CDR3 comprises 12 residues. Germline values: CDR1 MNHEY, CDR2 SVGAGI. This CDR3 reads CASLSVNYEQYF. The CDR3, as DNA: TGTGCCAGCCTCTCGGTAAACTACGAGCAGTACTTC.

The chain uses TRBV15 and TRBJ1-1; the D gene is possibly TRBD1 (5 bases). CDR3 length: 17 amino acids. The germline V gene encodes CDR1 LNHNV and CDR2 YYDKDF (reference sequence). With 0 bases removed from V and 7 bases from J, the gap between germline ends came to 21 bases. In nucleotides, the CDR3 is TGTGCCACCAGCAGAGAAGGCCGAAGGCAGGGTAGAGGTGAAGCTTTCTTT. As protein: CATSREGRRQGRGEAFF.

The V gene is TRBV10-3, the J gene TRBJ2-5; D is uncertain. Trimming left V 0 bases short and J 2 bases short, with 7 bases between. There are 14 residues in the CDR3. CDR1 and CDR2 (germline): ENHRY, SYGVKD. DNA for the CDR3: TGTGCCATCAGTGAGTCTTGGCAGCAAGAGACCCAGTACTTC. Protein: CAISESWQQETQYF.